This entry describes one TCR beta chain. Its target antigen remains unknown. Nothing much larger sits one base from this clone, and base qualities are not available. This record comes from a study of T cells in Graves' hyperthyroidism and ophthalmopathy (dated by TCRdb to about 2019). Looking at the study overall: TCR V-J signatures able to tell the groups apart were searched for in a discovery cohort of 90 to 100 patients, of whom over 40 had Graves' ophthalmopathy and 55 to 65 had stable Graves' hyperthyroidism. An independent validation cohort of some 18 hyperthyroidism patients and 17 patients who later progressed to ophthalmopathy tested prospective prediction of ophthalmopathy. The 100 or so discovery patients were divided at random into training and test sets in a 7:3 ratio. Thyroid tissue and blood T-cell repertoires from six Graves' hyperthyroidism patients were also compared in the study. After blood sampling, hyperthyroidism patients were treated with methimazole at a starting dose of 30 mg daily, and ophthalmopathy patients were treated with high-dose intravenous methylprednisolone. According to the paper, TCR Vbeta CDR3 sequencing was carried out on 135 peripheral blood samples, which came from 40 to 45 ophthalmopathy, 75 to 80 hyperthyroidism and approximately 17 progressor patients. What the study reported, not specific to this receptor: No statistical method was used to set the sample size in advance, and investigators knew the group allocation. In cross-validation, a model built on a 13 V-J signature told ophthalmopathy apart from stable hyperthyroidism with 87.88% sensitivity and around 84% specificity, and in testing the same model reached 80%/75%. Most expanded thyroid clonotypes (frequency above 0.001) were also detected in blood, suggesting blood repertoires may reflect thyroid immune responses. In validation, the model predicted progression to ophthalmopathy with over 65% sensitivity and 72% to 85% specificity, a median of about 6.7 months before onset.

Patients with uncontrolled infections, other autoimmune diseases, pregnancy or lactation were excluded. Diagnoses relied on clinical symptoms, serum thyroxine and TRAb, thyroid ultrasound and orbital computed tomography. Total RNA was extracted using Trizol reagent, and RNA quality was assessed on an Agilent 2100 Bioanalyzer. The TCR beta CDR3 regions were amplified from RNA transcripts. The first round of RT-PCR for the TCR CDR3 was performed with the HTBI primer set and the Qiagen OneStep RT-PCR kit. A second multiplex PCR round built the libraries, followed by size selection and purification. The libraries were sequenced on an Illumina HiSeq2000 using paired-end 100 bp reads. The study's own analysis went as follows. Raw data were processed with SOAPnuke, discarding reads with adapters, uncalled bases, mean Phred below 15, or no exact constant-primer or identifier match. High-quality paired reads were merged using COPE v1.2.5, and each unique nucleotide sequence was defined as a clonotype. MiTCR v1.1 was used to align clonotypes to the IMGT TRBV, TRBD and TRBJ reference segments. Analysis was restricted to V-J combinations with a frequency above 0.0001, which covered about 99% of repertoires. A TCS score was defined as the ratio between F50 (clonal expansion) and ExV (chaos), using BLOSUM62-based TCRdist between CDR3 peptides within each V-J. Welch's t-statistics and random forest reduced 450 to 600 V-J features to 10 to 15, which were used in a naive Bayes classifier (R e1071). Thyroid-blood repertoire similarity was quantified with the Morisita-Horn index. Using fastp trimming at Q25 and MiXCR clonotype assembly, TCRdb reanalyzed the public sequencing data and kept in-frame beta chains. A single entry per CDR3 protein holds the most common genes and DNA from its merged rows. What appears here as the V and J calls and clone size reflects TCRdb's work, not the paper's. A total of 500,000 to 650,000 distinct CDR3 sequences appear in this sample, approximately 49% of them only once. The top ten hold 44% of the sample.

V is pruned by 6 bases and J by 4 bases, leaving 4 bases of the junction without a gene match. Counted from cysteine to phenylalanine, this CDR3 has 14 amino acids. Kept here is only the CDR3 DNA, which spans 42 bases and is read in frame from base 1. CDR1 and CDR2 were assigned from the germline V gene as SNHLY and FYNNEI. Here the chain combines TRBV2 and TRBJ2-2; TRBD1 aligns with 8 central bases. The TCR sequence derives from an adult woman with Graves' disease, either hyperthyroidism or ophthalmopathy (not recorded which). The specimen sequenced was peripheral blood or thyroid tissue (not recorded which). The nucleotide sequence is TGTGCCAGCAGGGACAGGGTCCTCACCGGGGAGCTGTTTTTT. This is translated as CASRDRVLTGELFF.